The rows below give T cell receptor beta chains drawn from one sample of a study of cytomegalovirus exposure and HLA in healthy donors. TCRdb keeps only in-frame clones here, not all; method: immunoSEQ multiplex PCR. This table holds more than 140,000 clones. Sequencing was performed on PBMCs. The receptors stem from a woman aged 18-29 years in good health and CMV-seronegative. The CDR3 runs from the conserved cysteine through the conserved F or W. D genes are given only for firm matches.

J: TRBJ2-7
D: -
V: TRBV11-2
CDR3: CASSLSARLDSYEQYF
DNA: TGTGCCAGCAGCTTAAGTGCGCGCTTAGACTCCTACGAGCAGTACTTC

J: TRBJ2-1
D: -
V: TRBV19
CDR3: CASNPSSYNEQFF
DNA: TGTGCCAGTAACCCGAGCTCCTACAATGAGCAGTTCTTC

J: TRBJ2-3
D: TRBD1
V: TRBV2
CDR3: CATRQGQGADTQYF
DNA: TGTGCCACAAGACAGGGGCAGGGAGCAGATACGCAGTATTTT

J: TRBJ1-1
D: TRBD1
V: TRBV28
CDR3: CASHRGPYTEAFF
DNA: TGTGCCAGCCACAGGGGGCCGTATACTGAAGCTTTCTTT

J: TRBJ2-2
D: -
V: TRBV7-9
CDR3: CASSLAGPTGELFF
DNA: TGTGCCAGCAGCTTGGCGGGGCCAACCGGGGAGCTGTTTTTT

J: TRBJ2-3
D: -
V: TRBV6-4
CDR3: CASSAGGSSSDTQYF
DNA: TGTGCCAGCAGTGCCGGAGGGAGTAGTTCAGATACGCAGTATTTT

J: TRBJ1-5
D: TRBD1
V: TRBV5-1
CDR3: CASRTGDNQPQHF
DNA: TGCGCCAGCCGAACAGGGGATAATCAGCCCCAGCATTTT

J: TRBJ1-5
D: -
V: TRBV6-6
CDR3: CASSYPTGRSNQPQHF
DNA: TGTGCCAGCAGTTACCCCACAGGGAGAAGCAATCAGCCCCAGCATTTT

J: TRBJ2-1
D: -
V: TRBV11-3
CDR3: CASSRGGRGNEQFF
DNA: TGTGCCAGCAGCCGCGGGGGCCGGGGAAATGAGCAGTTCTTC

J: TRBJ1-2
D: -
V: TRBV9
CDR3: CASSVASGNYGYTF
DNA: TGTGCCAGCAGCGTAGCTTCGGGTAACTATGGCTACACCTTC

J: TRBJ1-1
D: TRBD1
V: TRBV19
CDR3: CASRGQGLNTEAFF
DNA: TGTGCCAGTAGGGGACAGGGATTGAACACTGAAGCTTTCTTT

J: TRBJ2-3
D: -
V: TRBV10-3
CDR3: CASRGLNADTQYF
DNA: TGTGCCTCCAGGGGCCTCAATGCAGATACGCAGTATTTT

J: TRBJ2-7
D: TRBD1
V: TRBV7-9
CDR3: CASSPPTGGYEQYF
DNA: TGTGCCAGCAGCCCGCCGACAGGGGGGTACGAGCAGTACTTC

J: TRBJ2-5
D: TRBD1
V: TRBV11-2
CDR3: CASSRTKGAGQETQYF
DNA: TGTGCCAGCAGCCGAACCAAGGGGGCGGGTCAAGAGACCCAGTACTTC

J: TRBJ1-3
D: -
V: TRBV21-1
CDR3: CASSKGTDSGNTIYF
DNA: TGTGCCAGCAGCAAAGGGACAGACTCTGGAAACACCATATATTTT

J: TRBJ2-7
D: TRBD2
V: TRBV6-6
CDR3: CASTPGGSYEQYF
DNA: TGTGCCAGCACTCCGGGGGGGAGCTACGAGCAGTACTTC

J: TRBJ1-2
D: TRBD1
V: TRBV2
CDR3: CASSVDRGHGYTF
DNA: TGTGCCAGCAGTGTTGACAGGGGGCACGGCTACACCTTC

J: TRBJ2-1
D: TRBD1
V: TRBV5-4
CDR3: CASTLDRGVNEQFF
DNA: TGTGCCAGCACCTTGGACAGGGGAGTCAATGAGCAGTTCTTC

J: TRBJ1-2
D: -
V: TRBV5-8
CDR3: CASSFRQENYGYTF
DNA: TGTGCCAGCAGCTTTAGACAGGAAAACTATGGCTACACCTTC

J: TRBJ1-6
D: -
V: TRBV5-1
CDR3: CASSLDASLGSPLHF
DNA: TGCGCCAGCAGCTTGGATGCCAGCCTCGGGTCACCCCTCCACTTT

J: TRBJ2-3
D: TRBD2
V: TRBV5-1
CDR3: CASSYSSGRVPDTQYF
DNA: TGCGCCAGCAGCTACTCTAGCGGGAGGGTTCCTGATACGCAGTATTTT

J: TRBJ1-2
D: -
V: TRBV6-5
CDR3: CASSYRTNYGYTF
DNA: TGTGCCAGCAGTTATAGGACAAACTATGGCTACACCTTC

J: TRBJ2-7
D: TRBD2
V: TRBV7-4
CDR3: CASSLLREWTYEQYF
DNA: TGTGCCAGCAGCTTATTGCGGGAGTGGACCTACGAGCAGTACTTC

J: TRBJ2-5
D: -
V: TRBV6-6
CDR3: CASSYRSVKETQYF
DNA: TGTGCCAGCAGTTACCGTTCCGTAAAAGAGACCCAGTACTTC